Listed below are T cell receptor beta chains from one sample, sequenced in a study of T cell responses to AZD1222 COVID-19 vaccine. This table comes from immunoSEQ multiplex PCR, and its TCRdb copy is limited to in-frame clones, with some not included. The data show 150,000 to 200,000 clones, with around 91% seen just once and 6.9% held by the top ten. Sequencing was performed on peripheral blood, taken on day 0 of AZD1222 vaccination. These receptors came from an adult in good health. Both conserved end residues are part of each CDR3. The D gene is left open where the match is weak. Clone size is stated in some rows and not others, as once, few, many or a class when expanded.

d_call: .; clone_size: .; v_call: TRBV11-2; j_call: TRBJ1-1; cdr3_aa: CASSLRHNRDTEAFF; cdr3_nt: TGTGCCAGCAGCTTAAGGCACAACAGAGACACTGAAGCTTTCTTT
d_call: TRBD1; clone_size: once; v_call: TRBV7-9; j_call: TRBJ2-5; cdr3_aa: CASSLTGEWETQYF; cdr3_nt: TGTGCCAGCAGCTTGACAGGGGAATGGGAGACCCAGTACTTC
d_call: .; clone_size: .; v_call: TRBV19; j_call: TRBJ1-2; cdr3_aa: CASSIRGFGYTF; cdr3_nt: TGTGCCAGTAGTATCAGGGGCTTCGGCTACACCTTC
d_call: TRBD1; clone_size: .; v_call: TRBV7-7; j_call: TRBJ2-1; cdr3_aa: CASSLYRGNEQFF; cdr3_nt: TGTGCTAGCAGCTTATACAGGGGGAATGAGCAGTTCTTC
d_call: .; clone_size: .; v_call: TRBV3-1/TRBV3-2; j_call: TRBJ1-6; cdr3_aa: CASSHGPQGLRSPLHF; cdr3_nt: TGTGCCAGCAGCCACGGACCCCAAGGGCTTAGGTCACCCCTCCACTTT
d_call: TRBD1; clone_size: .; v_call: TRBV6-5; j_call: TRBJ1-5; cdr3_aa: CASRVTGGQPQHF; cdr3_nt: TGTGCCAGCAGGGTGACAGGGGGACAGCCCCAGCATTTT
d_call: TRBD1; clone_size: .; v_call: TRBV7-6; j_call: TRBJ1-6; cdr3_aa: CASSLATGVFSPLHF; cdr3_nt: TGTGCCAGCAGCTTAGCGACAGGGGTTTTCTCACCCCTCCACTTT
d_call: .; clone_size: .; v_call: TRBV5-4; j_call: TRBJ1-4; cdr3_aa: CATSEGATNEKLFF; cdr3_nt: TGTGCCACCTCAGAGGGCGCAACTAATGAAAAACTGTTTTTT
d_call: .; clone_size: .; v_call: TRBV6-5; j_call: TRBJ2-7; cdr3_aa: CASRARGSSYEQYF; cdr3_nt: TGTGCCAGCAGAGCCAGGGGAAGCTCCTACGAGCAGTACTTC
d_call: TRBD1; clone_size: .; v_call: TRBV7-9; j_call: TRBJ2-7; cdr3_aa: CASSLPGQGFYEQYF; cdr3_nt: TGTGCCAGCAGCTTACCGGGACAGGGGTTTTACGAGCAGTACTTC
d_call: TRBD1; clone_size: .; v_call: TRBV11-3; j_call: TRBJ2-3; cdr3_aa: CASSLSGRGTDTQYF; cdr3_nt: TGTGCCAGCAGCTTGAGTGGCAGGGGGACAGATACGCAGTATTTT
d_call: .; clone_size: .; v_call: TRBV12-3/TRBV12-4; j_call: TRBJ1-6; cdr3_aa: CASSRSYNSPLHF; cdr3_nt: TGTGCCAGCAGCCGATCCTATAATTCACCCCTCCACTTT
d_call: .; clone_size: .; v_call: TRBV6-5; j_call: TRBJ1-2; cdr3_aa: CASSYGGPYGYTF; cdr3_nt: TGTGCCAGCAGTTACGGCGGTCCCTATGGCTACACCTTC
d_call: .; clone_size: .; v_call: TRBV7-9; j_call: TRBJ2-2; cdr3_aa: CASSLGQEGGELFF; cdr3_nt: TGTGCCAGCAGCTTAGGACAGGAAGGCGGGGAGCTGTTTTTT
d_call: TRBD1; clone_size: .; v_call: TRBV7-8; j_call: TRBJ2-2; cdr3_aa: CASSGQGGTGELFF; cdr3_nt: TGTGCCAGCTCGGGACAGGGAGGCACCGGGGAGCTGTTTTTT
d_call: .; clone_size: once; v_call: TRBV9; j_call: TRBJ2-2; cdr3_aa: CATAKTGNTGELFF; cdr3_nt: TGTGCCACCGCGAAAACAGGGAACACCGGGGAGCTGTTTTTT
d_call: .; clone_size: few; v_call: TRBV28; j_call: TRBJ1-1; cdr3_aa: CASRTGMNTEAFF; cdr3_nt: TGTGCCAGCAGAACAGGAATGAACACTGAAGCTTTCTTT